Listed below are T cell receptor beta chains from one sample, sequenced in a study of naive and memory T cell subsets. MiXCR, applied by TCRdb to the UMI-ligation and nested PCR reads, yields one record per CDR3 protein. The profile shows some 21,000 distinct CDR3 sequences, approximately 10% of them singletons. The specimen was central memory CD8+ T cells from blood. These receptors originate from a human donor in good health. CDR3s include the opening cysteine and the closing phenylalanine or tryptophan. The D gene is left open where the match is weak. Not all rows give a size; the values are once, few, many and, for expanded clones, a class.

j_gene: TRBJ2-1; d_gene: .; v_gene: TRBV19; abundance: .; CDR3nt: TGTGCCAGTAGTATTCGCAGTTACAATGAGCAGTTCTTC; CDR3aa: CASSIRSYNEQFF
j_gene: TRBJ2-4; d_gene: TRBD2; v_gene: TRBV28; abundance: many; CDR3nt: TGTGCCAGCAGTTTAGCCGAAACCGGGGGACTAGCGGTACAGTACTTC; CDR3aa: CASSLAETGGLAVQYF
j_gene: TRBJ1-4; d_gene: .; v_gene: TRBV7-8; abundance: .; CDR3nt: TGTGCCAGCAGCCCACGCGGGAGGGGGGATGAAAAACTGTTTTTT; CDR3aa: CASSPRGRGDEKLFF
j_gene: TRBJ1-2; d_gene: TRBD1; v_gene: TRBV20-1; abundance: few; CDR3nt: TGCAGTGCTAGAGATGGCGACAGGGGGCTGAGCTATGGCTACACCTTC; CDR3aa: CSARDGDRGLSYGYTF
j_gene: TRBJ1-5; d_gene: .; v_gene: TRBV4-2; abundance: .; CDR3nt: TGTGCCAGCACCCCGAGCGGGGGGGCTAACCAGCCCCAGCATTTT; CDR3aa: CASTPSGGANQPQHF
j_gene: TRBJ2-3; d_gene: TRBD2; v_gene: TRBV4-3; abundance: .; CDR3nt: TGCGCCAGCAGCCAAGATTCAGTACTAGCGGGAGGACCCGCAGATACGCAGTATTTT; CDR3aa: CASSQDSVLAGGPADTQYF
j_gene: TRBJ1-2; d_gene: .; v_gene: TRBV27; abundance: many; CDR3nt: TGTGCCAGCAGTTTATCAGAGACGTATGGCTACACCTTC; CDR3aa: CASSLSETYGYTF
j_gene: TRBJ2-1; d_gene: TRBD2; v_gene: TRBV4-3; abundance: .; CDR3nt: TGCGCCAGCAGCCAAGAATTTAGCGGGATAGATAATTTTGAGCAGTTCTTC; CDR3aa: CASSQEFSGIDNFEQFF
j_gene: TRBJ2-2; d_gene: .; v_gene: TRBV5-4; abundance: .; CDR3nt: TGTGCCAGCAGCTTCGGCAGAACCGGGGAGCTGTTTTTT; CDR3aa: CASSFGRTGELFF
j_gene: TRBJ2-1; d_gene: TRBD2; v_gene: TRBV9; abundance: few; CDR3nt: TGTGCCAGCAGCTCGGGACTAGCAATCGATGAGCAGTTCTTC; CDR3aa: CASSSGLAIDEQFF
j_gene: TRBJ2-7; d_gene: .; v_gene: TRBV19; abundance: .; CDR3nt: TGTGCCAGTAGTATACAGGGGCGGAATGAGCAGTACTTC; CDR3aa: CASSIQGRNEQYF
j_gene: TRBJ1-2; d_gene: .; v_gene: TRBV14; abundance: few; CDR3nt: TGTGCCAGCAGCCAAGTCCGGGGGGTCTACACCTTC; CDR3aa: CASSQVRGVYTF
j_gene: TRBJ2-5; d_gene: .; v_gene: TRBV7-2; abundance: .; CDR3nt: TGTGCCAGCAGCTTCCGCATAGCGGGACAGGAAGTTCACCAGAACTTC; CDR3aa: CASSFRIAGQEVHQNF
j_gene: TRBJ2-2; d_gene: .; v_gene: TRBV10-2; abundance: many; CDR3nt: TGCGCCAGCGGGGGGGCTAGCTCTGGCGGGGAGCTGTTTTTT; CDR3aa: CASGGASSGGELFF
j_gene: TRBJ1-1; d_gene: .; v_gene: TRBV28; abundance: many; CDR3nt: TGTGCCAGCAGTATTTCTAGGGGCTTCGATACCACTGAAGCTTTCTTT; CDR3aa: CASSISRGFDTTEAFF
j_gene: TRBJ2-1; d_gene: .; v_gene: TRBV11-2; abundance: few; CDR3nt: TGTGCCAGCAGAGATCCCCCGGACGGTCCACACAATGAGCAGTTCTTC; CDR3aa: CASRDPPDGPHNEQFF
j_gene: TRBJ2-3; d_gene: .; v_gene: TRBV10-3; abundance: .; CDR3nt: TGTGCCATCAGTGACAGTGACTCAGCCGCCACAGATACGCAGTATTTT; CDR3aa: CAISDSDSAATDTQYF
j_gene: TRBJ2-1; d_gene: TRBD2; v_gene: TRBV7-3; abundance: .; CDR3nt: TGTGCCAGCAGCTTGGGTGGACTAGCGGGAGCCCATGATGAGCAGTTCTTC; CDR3aa: CASSLGGLAGAHDEQFF
j_gene: TRBJ2-1; d_gene: .; v_gene: TRBV6-6; abundance: .; CDR3nt: TGTGCCAGCAAGGTGAGACTATCGGGGGCAGACAATGAGCAGTTCTTC; CDR3aa: CASKVRLSGADNEQFF
j_gene: TRBJ2-2; d_gene: .; v_gene: TRBV24-1; abundance: many; CDR3nt: TGTGCCACCAGTGAGCGGGGTTCGGGCACCGGGGAGCTGTTTTTT; CDR3aa: CATSERGSGTGELFF
j_gene: TRBJ1-6; d_gene: .; v_gene: TRBV5-6; abundance: many; CDR3nt: TGTGCCAGCAGCTTGTCTGCAGGGGAAGGCTCCTATAATTCACCCCTCCACTTT; CDR3aa: CASSLSAGEGSYNSPLHF
j_gene: TRBJ2-7; d_gene: .; v_gene: TRBV28; abundance: medium-sized; CDR3nt: TGTGCCAGCAGCGACAGTTCCTACGAGCAGTACTTC; CDR3aa: CASSDSSYEQYF
j_gene: TRBJ1-4; d_gene: .; v_gene: TRBV7-8; abundance: few; CDR3nt: TGTGCCAGCAGCTGGAGAGGGCAGGGCACGTCTAATGAAAAACTGTTTTTT; CDR3aa: CASSWRGQGTSNEKLFF
j_gene: TRBJ1-5; d_gene: .; v_gene: TRBV9; abundance: few; CDR3nt: TGTGCCAGCAGCGCATTTTTAAATCAACCCCAGCATTTT; CDR3aa: CASSAFLNQPQHF
j_gene: TRBJ2-1; d_gene: TRBD2; v_gene: TRBV24-1; abundance: few; CDR3nt: TGTGCCACCAGTGATTCGACGACTAGCCGGGGATACAATGAGCAGTTCTTC; CDR3aa: CATSDSTTSRGYNEQFF
j_gene: TRBJ1-3; d_gene: .; v_gene: TRBV30; abundance: .; CDR3nt: TGTGCCTGGAGTGCAATTGGAAACACCATATATTTT; CDR3aa: CAWSAIGNTIYF
j_gene: TRBJ1-1; d_gene: .; v_gene: TRBV19; abundance: .; CDR3nt: TGTGCCAGTAGTATTAGCTGGAACACTGAAGCTTTCTTT; CDR3aa: CASSISWNTEAFF
j_gene: TRBJ1-1; d_gene: .; v_gene: TRBV10-3; abundance: many; CDR3nt: TGTGCCATGCTCGGGGTGCAGGGCACTGAAGCTTTCTTT; CDR3aa: CAMLGVQGTEAFF
j_gene: TRBJ1-1; d_gene: .; v_gene: TRBV6-1; abundance: few; CDR3nt: TGTGCCAGCAAGGAGGAGCTTTGGAACACTGAAGCTTTCTTT; CDR3aa: CASKEELWNTEAFF
j_gene: TRBJ2-1; d_gene: .; v_gene: TRBV12-3/TRBV12-4; abundance: .; CDR3nt: TGTGCCAGCAGTACCGTCTTTGCTACGCAGTTCTTC; CDR3aa: CASSTVFATQFF
j_gene: TRBJ2-7; d_gene: .; v_gene: TRBV6-1; abundance: .; CDR3nt: TGTGCCAGCAGGAAACAGGGTTACGAGCAGTACTTC; CDR3aa: CASRKQGYEQYF
j_gene: TRBJ1-4; d_gene: TRBD1; v_gene: TRBV4-1; abundance: many; CDR3nt: TGCGCCAGCAGCCCAACCCGGGACAGGGTTGGGGAAAAACTGTTTTTT; CDR3aa: CASSPTRDRVGEKLFF
j_gene: TRBJ2-1; d_gene: TRBD1; v_gene: TRBV5-1; abundance: many; CDR3nt: TGCGCCAGCAGCGGGGGCGACAGGGGATCTATTGGGACCTCCTACAATGAGCAGTTCTTC; CDR3aa: CASSGGDRGSIGTSYNEQFF
j_gene: TRBJ2-1; d_gene: TRBD2; v_gene: TRBV10-2; abundance: few; CDR3nt: TGCGCCAGCGGTGGGGTCCCTAGCGGGAGGGCCAAGAGGATCGATGAGCAGTTCTTC; CDR3aa: CASGGVPSGRAKRIDEQFF
j_gene: TRBJ2-3; d_gene: TRBD2; v_gene: TRBV7-9; abundance: few; CDR3nt: TGTGCCAGCAGCCCTAGGTCCGCGGGAGGTACCATCCCCCCAGATACGCAGTATTTT; CDR3aa: CASSPRSAGGTIPPDTQYF
j_gene: TRBJ2-7; d_gene: .; v_gene: TRBV5-1; abundance: many; CDR3nt: TGCGCCAGCAGCCCCCCACGGGGATACTCCTACGAGCAGTACTTC; CDR3aa: CASSPPRGYSYEQYF
j_gene: TRBJ2-5; d_gene: .; v_gene: TRBV28; abundance: few; CDR3nt: TGTGCCAGCAATGCGGGACGAGCGGTCCAAGAGACCCAGTACTTC; CDR3aa: CASNAGRAVQETQYF
j_gene: TRBJ2-7; d_gene: TRBD2; v_gene: TRBV12-3/TRBV12-4; abundance: .; CDR3nt: TGTGCCAGCAGCGATACAACTAGCGCCGGGAGCCGATCCTACGAGCAGTACTTC; CDR3aa: CASSDTTSAGSRSYEQYF
j_gene: TRBJ2-6; d_gene: TRBD1; v_gene: TRBV5-6; abundance: many; CDR3nt: TGTGCCAGCAGCTTAACAGGGGCCCTTGACTCTGGGGCCAACGTCCTGACTTTC; CDR3aa: CASSLTGALDSGANVLTF
j_gene: TRBJ2-3; d_gene: .; v_gene: TRBV25-1; abundance: .; CDR3nt: TGTGCCAGCAGTGAATCTAAACGGGTAGCCGGTCCAGATACGCAGTATTTT; CDR3aa: CASSESKRVAGPDTQYF
j_gene: TRBJ2-3; d_gene: .; v_gene: TRBV5-1; abundance: .; CDR3nt: TGCGCCAGCAGCTTGGCCCGGGAGAGGGCAGATACGCAGTATTTT; CDR3aa: CASSLARERADTQYF
j_gene: TRBJ2-1; d_gene: .; v_gene: TRBV7-3; abundance: .; CDR3nt: TGTGCCAGCAGCTTAACTGTCGGTAGCGGCTTCAACAATGAGCAGTTCTTC; CDR3aa: CASSLTVGSGFNNEQFF
j_gene: TRBJ2-7; d_gene: TRBD1; v_gene: TRBV27; abundance: many; CDR3nt: TGTGCCAGCAGTTTAGCAGGGGGCATCTACGAGCAGTACTTC; CDR3aa: CASSLAGGIYEQYF
j_gene: TRBJ2-5; d_gene: .; v_gene: TRBV28; abundance: .; CDR3nt: TGTGCCAGCCAAGCCGGGACGGAAGAGACCCAGTACTTC; CDR3aa: CASQAGTEETQYF
j_gene: TRBJ2-3; d_gene: TRBD1; v_gene: TRBV9; abundance: few; CDR3nt: TGTGCCAGCAGCGTAGCTTACAGGGGTGATACGCAGTATTTT; CDR3aa: CASSVAYRGDTQYF
j_gene: TRBJ2-1; d_gene: .; v_gene: TRBV7-9; abundance: many; CDR3nt: TGTGCCAGCACCCCCGGGACCCGCTCCTACAATGAGCAGTTCTTC; CDR3aa: CASTPGTRSYNEQFF
j_gene: TRBJ2-7; d_gene: TRBD2; v_gene: TRBV28; abundance: many; CDR3nt: TGTGCCAGCAGTTTGAGTGGCGGGAGTACCCACGAGCAGTACTTC; CDR3aa: CASSLSGGSTHEQYF
j_gene: TRBJ1-3; d_gene: .; v_gene: TRBV28; abundance: .; CDR3nt: TGTGCCAGCAGTTTTCAAGGGATAGGAAACACCATATATTTT; CDR3aa: CASSFQGIGNTIYF
j_gene: TRBJ2-7; d_gene: TRBD2; v_gene: TRBV6-1; abundance: many; CDR3nt: TGTGCCAGCAGTGGGGGGGGAGCCTTCTTTAGGTACGAGCAGTACTTC; CDR3aa: CASSGGGAFFRYEQYF
j_gene: TRBJ2-1; d_gene: .; v_gene: TRBV10-2; abundance: .; CDR3nt: TGCGCCAGCAGTGAGTCGTTGGCAGCCCCCGGGATGAATGAGCAGTTCTTC; CDR3aa: CASSESLAAPGMNEQFF
j_gene: TRBJ1-2; d_gene: .; v_gene: TRBV27; abundance: .; CDR3nt: TGTGCCAGCGCCGGACACCCGAGCTATGGCTACACCTTC; CDR3aa: CASAGHPSYGYTF
j_gene: TRBJ1-4; d_gene: .; v_gene: TRBV28; abundance: many; CDR3nt: TGTGCCAGCAGTGGGGGGCGTCGAGCTAATGAAAAACTGTTTTTT; CDR3aa: CASSGGRRANEKLFF
j_gene: TRBJ2-5; d_gene: .; v_gene: TRBV7-7; abundance: many; CDR3nt: TGTGCCAGCAGCCCCCCCGGCTACCAAGAGACCCAGTACTTC; CDR3aa: CASSPPGYQETQYF
j_gene: TRBJ1-1; d_gene: .; v_gene: TRBV7-9; abundance: many; CDR3nt: TGTGCCAGCAGTCCCCCCTTAGACAGGTCCCCCCCTGAAGCTTTCTTT; CDR3aa: CASSPPLDRSPPEAFF
j_gene: TRBJ2-1; d_gene: TRBD2; v_gene: TRBV13; abundance: few; CDR3nt: TGTGCCAGCAGCTTAGCGGGAGGGATACTGCGCTACAATGAGCAGTTCTTC; CDR3aa: CASSLAGGILRYNEQFF
j_gene: TRBJ2-7; d_gene: TRBD1; v_gene: TRBV13; abundance: few; CDR3nt: TGTGCCAGCAGGGGACCCACAGGGGCGTCTTCCTACGAGCAGTACTTC; CDR3aa: CASRGPTGASSYEQYF
j_gene: TRBJ2-1; d_gene: .; v_gene: TRBV4-1; abundance: many; CDR3nt: TGCGCCAGCAGCCATTTCGGGACACTTATAGTCCACAATGAGCAGTTCTTC; CDR3aa: CASSHFGTLIVHNEQFF